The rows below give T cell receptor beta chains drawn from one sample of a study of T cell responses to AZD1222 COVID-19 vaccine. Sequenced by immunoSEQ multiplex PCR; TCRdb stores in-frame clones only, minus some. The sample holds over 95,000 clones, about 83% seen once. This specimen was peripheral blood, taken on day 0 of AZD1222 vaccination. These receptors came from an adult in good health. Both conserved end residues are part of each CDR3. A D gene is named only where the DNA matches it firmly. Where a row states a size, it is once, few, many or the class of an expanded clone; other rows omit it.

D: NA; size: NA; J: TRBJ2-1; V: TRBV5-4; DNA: TGTGCCAGCAGCTCTGATGGGGGTTGGTCCTACAATGAGCAGTTCTTC; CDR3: CASSSDGGWSYNEQFF
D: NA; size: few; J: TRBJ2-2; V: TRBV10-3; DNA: TGTGCCATCAGTGAGAGGGTTAGGGGGGAGCTGTTTTTT; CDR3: CAISERVRGELFF
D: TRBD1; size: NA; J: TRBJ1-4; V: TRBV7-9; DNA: TGTGCCAGCAGCTCGGGACAGAGGGAAAAACTGTTTTTT; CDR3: CASSSGQREKLFF
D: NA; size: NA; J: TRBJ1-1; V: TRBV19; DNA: TGTGCCAGTAGTAAACAGGGTGAGAACACTGAAGCTTTCTTT; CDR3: CASSKQGENTEAFF
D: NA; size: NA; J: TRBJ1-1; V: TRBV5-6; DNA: TGTGCCAGCGCATCAGGTGTGGGCAGCTCGAACACTGAAGCTTTCTTT; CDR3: CASASGVGSSNTEAFF
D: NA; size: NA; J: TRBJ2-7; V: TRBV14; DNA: TGTGCCAGCAGCCAAGGTCGGAACGAGCAGTACTTC; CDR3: CASSQGRNEQYF
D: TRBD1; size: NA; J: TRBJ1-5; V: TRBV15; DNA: TGTGCCACCAGCAAGACAGGGGGCTCGGCTCAGCCCCAGCATTTT; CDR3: CATSKTGGSAQPQHF
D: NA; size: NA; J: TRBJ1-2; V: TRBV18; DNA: TGTGCCAGCTCCCCGACCAGGAATCAGCTCGGTGGCTACACCTTC; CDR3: CASSPTRNQLGGYTF
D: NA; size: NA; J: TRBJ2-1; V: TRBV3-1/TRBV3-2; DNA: TGTGCCAGCAGCCAAGACGCCTCAGATCGGGGCGCCCTTTGGAATGAGCAGTTCTTC; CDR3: CASSQDASDRGALWNEQFF
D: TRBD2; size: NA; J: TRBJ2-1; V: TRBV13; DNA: TGTGCCAGCAGCTTAAGGACTAGCGGGAGGAATGAGCAGTTCTTC; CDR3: CASSLRTSGRNEQFF
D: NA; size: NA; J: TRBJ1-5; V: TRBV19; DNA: TGTGCCAGTAGTACTCAAATACAACAGCCCCAGCATTTT; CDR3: CASSTQIQQPQHF
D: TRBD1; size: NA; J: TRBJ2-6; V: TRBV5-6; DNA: TGTGCCAGCAGCTTTGAACTCGACAGGGCTGATGGGGCCAACGTCCTGACTTTC; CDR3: CASSFELDRADGANVLTF
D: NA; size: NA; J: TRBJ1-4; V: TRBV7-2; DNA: TGTGCCAGCAGCCCCATTCAGGGCCCAACTAATGAAAAACTGTTTTTT; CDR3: CASSPIQGPTNEKLFF
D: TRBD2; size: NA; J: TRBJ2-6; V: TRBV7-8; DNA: TGTGCCAGCAGCTTTTCACTAGCGGGAGAGGCAAATGGGGCCAACGTCCTGACTTTC; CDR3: CASSFSLAGEANGANVLTF
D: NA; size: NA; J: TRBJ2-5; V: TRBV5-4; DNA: TGTGCCAGCAGCTTGAGGGGGTACGGGACCCAGTACTTC; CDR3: CASSLRGYGTQYF
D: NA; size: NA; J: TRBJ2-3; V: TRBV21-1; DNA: TGTGCCAGCAGCAAGGGGGCTAGCGGCACAGATACGCAGTATTTT; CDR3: CASSKGASGTDTQYF
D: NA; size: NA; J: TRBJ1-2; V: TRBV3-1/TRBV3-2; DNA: TGTGCCAGCAGCCCCGGACTGGGCTACACCTTC; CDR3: CASSPGLGYTF
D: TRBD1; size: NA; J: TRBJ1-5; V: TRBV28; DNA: TGTGCCAGCAGTTTCCGCCGGACAGGGGACAATCAGCCCCAGCATTTT; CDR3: CASSFRRTGDNQPQHF
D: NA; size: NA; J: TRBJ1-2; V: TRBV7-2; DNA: TGTGCCAGCAGCTTAGCGAACGGCGTCCACATAAACTATGGCTACACCTTC; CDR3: CASSLANGVHINYGYTF
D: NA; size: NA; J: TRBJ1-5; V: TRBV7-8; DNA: TGTGCCAGCAGCTTAGCGGGGGCTGGCAATCAGCCCCAGCATTTT; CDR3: CASSLAGAGNQPQHF
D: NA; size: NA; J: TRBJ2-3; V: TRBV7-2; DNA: TGTGCCAGCAGCGCCCCTAGCACAGATACGCAGTATTTT; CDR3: CASSAPSTDTQYF
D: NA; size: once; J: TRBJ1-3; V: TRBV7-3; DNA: TGTGCCACCGCCAGTTTCCACGGAAACACCATATATTTT; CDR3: CATASFHGNTIYF
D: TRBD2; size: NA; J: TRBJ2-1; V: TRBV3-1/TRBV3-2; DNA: TGTGCCAGCACTACACTAGCGGGAGAGACTGAGCAGTTCTTC; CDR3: CASTTLAGETEQFF
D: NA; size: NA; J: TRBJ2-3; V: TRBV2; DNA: TGTGCCAGCTCCCCCGGGGAGTACGAAGATACGCAGTATTTT; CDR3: CASSPGEYEDTQYF
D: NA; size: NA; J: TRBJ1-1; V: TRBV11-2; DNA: TGTGCCAGCAGCTTAGTAGGTTCTGAAGCTTTCTTT; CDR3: CASSLVGSEAFF
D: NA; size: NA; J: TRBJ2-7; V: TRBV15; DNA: TGTGCCACCAGCAGAGTGGTCTTTGGGATGGGAAGCTCCTACGAGCAGTACTTC; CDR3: CATSRVVFGMGSSYEQYF
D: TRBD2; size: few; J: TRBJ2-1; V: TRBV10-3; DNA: TGTGCCATCAGTGGGGTGGCGGGAGAAGGCGAGCAGTTCTTC; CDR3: CAISGVAGEGEQFF
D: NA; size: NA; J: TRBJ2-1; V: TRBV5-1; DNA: TGCGCCAGCAGCTTGGCCGCTCGTAGTTCCTACAATGAGCAGTTCTTC; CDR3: CASSLAARSSYNEQFF
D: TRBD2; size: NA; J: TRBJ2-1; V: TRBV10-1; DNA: TGCGCCAGCAGGCACTTGACTAGCGGGAGGGCCGATGAGCAGTTCTTC; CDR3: CASRHLTSGRADEQFF
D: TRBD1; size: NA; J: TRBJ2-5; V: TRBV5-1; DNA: TGCGCCAGCAGCTTGGTGGGACAGTATCAAGAGACCCAGTACTTC; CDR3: CASSLVGQYQETQYF
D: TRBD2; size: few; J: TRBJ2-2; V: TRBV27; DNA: TGTGCCAGCAAAGTGGGACTAGCGATCGACACCGGGGAGCTGTTTTTT; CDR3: CASKVGLAIDTGELFF
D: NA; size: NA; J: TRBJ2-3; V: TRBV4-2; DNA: TGTGCCAGCAGCCAAGAGAGGCGGGATACGCAGTATTTT; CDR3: CASSQERRDTQYF
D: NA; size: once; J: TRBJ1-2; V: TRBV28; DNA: TGTGCCAGCAGTTTCCAGGGCGGCGGCGGCTACACCTTC; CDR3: CASSFQGGGGYTF
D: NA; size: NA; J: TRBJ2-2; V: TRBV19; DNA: TGTGCCAGTAGGGGTATGCCCCTAGCTTTCATGAACACCGGGGAGCTGTTTTTT; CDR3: CASRGMPLAFMNTGELFF
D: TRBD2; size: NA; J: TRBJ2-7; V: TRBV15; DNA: TGTGCCACCAGCAGAGAAGGAACTAGCGGAGTCAGAGCCCGCTACGAGCAGTACTTC; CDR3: CATSREGTSGVRARYEQYF
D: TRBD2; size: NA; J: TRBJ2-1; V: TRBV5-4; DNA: TGTGCCAGCACCCCGGGACTAGCAGGAAATAGGCATGAGCAGTTCTTC; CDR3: CASTPGLAGNRHEQFF